One and the same sample provided the 21 T cell receptor beta chains below, sequenced in a study of shared clonotypes between healthy human individuals. TCRdb's copy holds only in-frame clones and misses some; the assay was immunoSEQ multiplex PCR. The table records around 2,000,000 clones, around 95% of them present only once. Material for sequencing was naive CD4+ T cells sorted from blood. Subset indicated: CD45RA+ positively selected. The receptors stem from a man younger than 30 in good health.

Regarding this clone: A much larger clone lies a single base off, so this may be a read error. At the DNA level, this CDR3 is encoded by other sequences in the same sample as well. This chain connects TRBV11-2 to TRBJ2-7, with 7 bases fitting TRBD2. This CDR3 contains 14 residues. With V trimmed by 11 bases and J by 4 bases, 14 bases remained unmatched. Germline loops: CDR1 SGHAT, CDR2 FQNNGV. CDR3 nucleotides: TGTGCCTGCCGAGGCCCTAGCGGATTTTACGAGCAGTACTTC. It yields the protein CACRGPSGFYEQYF.

V gene TRBV19 combines with J gene TRBJ2-3, with 10 nucleotides matching TRBD1. V shed 3 bases, J shed 7 bases, and the junction held 16 bases outside the gene matches. Germline V gene sequence: CDR1 LNHDA, CDR2 SQIVND (reference sequence). This CDR3 comprises 18 residues. The CDR3 protein is CASSISSSMTGGANTQYF. The CDR3 nucleotides are TGTGCCAGTAGTATCTCAAGTTCAATGACAGGGGGCGCAAATACGCAGTATTTT.

This chain joins TRBV6-5 and TRBJ1-2; D is uncertain. Germline CDR1 is MNHEY and CDR2 is SVGAGI. CDR3 length: 13 amino acids. Trimming stripped 5 bases from V and 4 bases from J, with 11 bases between. In nucleotides, the CDR3 is TGTGCCAGCAGTGAGGGTTGGGGCTATGGCTACACCTTC. Translating gives CASSEGWGYGYTF.

About this clone: This specimen includes other DNA sequences encoding the same CDR3. This rearrangement joins TRBV6-1 to TRBJ1-1; tentatively, D is TRBD1 (6 bases). This CDR3 contains 13 residues. Looked up from germline, CDR1 is MNHNS and CDR2 is SASEGT. V lost 6 bases, J lost 3 bases, and 11 bases lay in between. CDR3 loop: CASRTGEYTEAFF. CDR3 nucleotide sequence: TGTGCCAGCAGGACAGGTGAGTACACTGAAGCTTTCTTT.

V gene TRBV28 combines with J gene TRBJ2-7, with TRBD2 as a possible D gene (5 bases). The CDR3 is made up of 12 amino acids. Trimming took 8 bases from V and 6 from J, leaving 14 bases between them. Germline V CDR1 and CDR2: MDHEN, SYDVKM. The CDR3 sequence: CASRRGNLEQYF. CDR3 coding DNA: TGTGCCAGCCGCCGGGGTAATCTCGAGCAGTACTTC.

The CDR3 is CASSPQSVGISPLHF. CDR3 sequence (DNA): TGTGCCAGCTCACCTCAGTCCGTTGGGATTTCACCCCTCCACTTT. This chain links TRBV18 with TRBJ1-6; D is unresolved. CDR3 size: 15 residues. V was clipped by 3 bases and J by 9 bases, with 15 bases between them. Germline V gene data show CDR1 as KGHSH and CDR2 as LQKENI.

The genes are TRBV11-2 and TRBJ1-6; the match to TRBD1 covers 7 bases. There are 15 residues in the CDR3. V was pared by 5 bases and J by 5 bases, with 6 bases of the junction left unmatched. CDR1 SGHAT and CDR2 FQNNGV come from the germline V gene. DNA for the CDR3: TGTGCCAGCAGCCCTGATGGGACAGATAATTCACCCCTCCACTTT. This translates into CASSPDGTDNSPLHF.

The V call is TRBV9, the J call TRBJ2-3; no firm D call. The CDR3 length is 15 residues. In germline, CDR1 is SGDLS, CDR2 YYNGEE. Deletions cut 0 bases from V and 2 bases from J, with 10 bases between. CDR3 DNA sequence: TGTGCCAGCAGCGTAGTTGGCAAGCCCACAGATACGCAGTATTTT. This translates into CASSVVGKPTDTQYF.

As to this clone: The sample carries other DNA sequences with the same CDR3. The J gene is TRBJ2-1, the V gene TRBV7-2; no reliable D call. The CDR3 runs to 16 residues. The V end lost 0 bases, the J end lost 0 bases, and 9 bases lay between the germline ends. Per germline, CDR1 SGHTA and CDR2 FQGNSA. The CDR3 region has the DNA TGTGCCAGCAGCTTAGCGTCGGGTAGCTCCTACAATGAGCAGTTCTTC. Translating it yields CASSLASGSSYNEQFF.

This sequence joins TRBV6-5 and TRBJ1-6; a weak D match, TRBD1 (5 bases). Germline V CDR1 and CDR2: MNHEY, SVGAGI. This CDR3 region has 14 residues. V lost 7 bases to trimming and J lost 7 bases, with 14 bases between them. As DNA, the CDR3 is TGTGCCAGCAAATTGGGACGGCTCAATTCACCCCTCCACTTT. It specifies CASKLGRLNSPLHF.

In the case of this clone: Other DNA sequences in the same sample also yield this CDR3. The chain uses TRBV5-1 and TRBJ2-5; no clear D gene. V was shortened by 4 bases and J by 5 bases, with 9 bases between the two germline ends. The germline V gene encodes CDR1 SGHRS and CDR2 YFSETQ. CDR3 length: 12 residues. The CDR3 sequence is CASSLTAETQYF. The CDR3, as DNA: TGCGCCAGCAGCCTTACAGCGGAGACCCAGTACTTC.

The chain couples TRBV7-9 to TRBJ1-6, with 8 bases identical to TRBD1. The CDR3 is 14 residues long. CDR1 SEHNR and CDR2 FQNEAQ come from the germline V gene (reference sequence). Trimming took 5 bases from V and 7 from J; bases not matched to a gene: 4. CDR3 protein: CASSPGQANSPLHF. As DNA, the CDR3 is TGTGCCAGCAGCCCGGGACAGGCCAATTCACCCCTCCACTTT.

V gene TRBV6-5 combines with J gene TRBJ2-2, with 9 positions matching TRBD1. The CDR3 loop spans 15 amino acids. The V gene end was trimmed by 6 bases and the J gene end by 11 bases; junction bases not matched to a gene: 13. Germline CDR1 reads MNHEY; CDR2 reads SVGAGI. CDR3 in amino acids: CASRKHGQGQFELFF. For the CDR3, the DNA is TGTGCCAGCAGAAAGCACGGACAGGGGCAGTTCGAGCTGTTTTTT.

In the case of this clone: The sample holds other DNA sequences that translate to the same CDR3. The chain couples TRBV7-2 to TRBJ2-3, with 10 positions matching TRBD2. V gave up 1 base and J gave up 3 bases; unmatched junction bases: 4. The CDR3 consists of 16 residues. The germline CDR1 and CDR2 sequences are SGHTA and FQGNSA. The CDR3 sequence: CASSLVAGGGTDTQYF. DNA of the CDR3: TGTGCCAGCAGCTTAGTAGCGGGGGGAGGAACAGATACGCAGTATTTT.

The rearrangement uses TRBV6-1 and TRBJ2-3; D assignment may be TRBD1 or TRBD2 (5 bases each). With 1 base removed from V and 6 bases from J, the gap between germline ends came to 23 bases. This CDR3 has 18 residues. Germline values: CDR1 MNHNS, CDR2 SASEGT. The CDR3 here is CASSEEYLTGTRPDTQYF. The CDR3 DNA reads TGTGCCAGCAGTGAAGAGTACCTAACCGGGACCCGCCCGGATACGCAGTATTTT.

The chain couples TRBV27 to TRBJ2-1; 10 positions match TRBD2. The trim removed 3 bases at V and 10 bases at J, leaving 12 bases unmatched. In germline, CDR1 is MNHEY, CDR2 SMNVEV (reference sequence). CDR3 length: 16 residues. The CDR3 DNA reads TGTGCCAGCAGTTTCTGGACTAGCGGACCTAATACAGAGCAGTTCTTC. Translated, it gives CASSFWTSGPNTEQFF.

The J gene is TRBJ1-1, the V gene TRBV30, with D unclear. The CDR3 is 14 residues long. Looked up from germline, CDR1 is GTSNPN and CDR2 is SVGIG (reference sequence). V gave up 5 bases and J gave up 4 bases, with 17 bases separating them. CDR3 sequence: CAWVFGVRGTEAFF. The CDR3 coding sequence is TGTGCCTGGGTCTTCGGGGTGAGAGGCACTGAAGCTTTCTTT.

The chain links TRBV6-5 to TRBJ1-4; D remains unclear. Germline CDR1 MNHEY, CDR2 SVGAGI. The CDR3 is made up of 15 amino acids. With 3 bases removed from V and 8 bases from J, the gap between germline ends came to 16 bases. CDR3 sequence: CASSYYGSGREKLFF. The CDR3 DNA reads TGTGCCAGCAGTTATTACGGTTCGGGAAGAGAAAAACTGTTTTTT.

This chain uses TRBV9 with TRBJ1-4; a weak D match, TRBD1 (5 bases). The V gene's germline CDR1 is SGDLS and CDR2 YYNGEE. Trimming left V 0 bases short and J 7 bases short, with 10 bases between. This CDR3 comprises 14 residues. CDR3 nucleotide sequence: TGTGCCAGCAGCGTAGAAGGGAGGGGTGAAAAACTGTTTTTT. It specifies CASSVEGRGEKLFF.

This chain connects TRBV2 to TRBJ2-7; TRBD2 agrees at 12 bases. The germline V gene has CDR1 SNHLY and CDR2 FYNNEI. Trimming took 5 bases from V and 2 from J; bases not matched to a gene: 4. The CDR3 extends over 15 amino acids. In DNA, the CDR3 is TGTGCCAGCAGTCCGCGGACTAGCGGGACCTACGAGCAGTACTTC. Protein product: CASSPRTSGTYEQYF.

The V gene is TRBV2, the J gene TRBJ1-3; D possibly corresponds to TRBD1 (6 bases). This CDR3 has 15 residues. The germline gives CDR1 SNHLY, CDR2 FYNNEI. The germline V and J ends were trimmed by 7 bases and 0 bases, with 13 bases remaining between them. The CDR3 region is CASTRDITSGNTIYF. The DNA of the CDR3 is TGTGCCAGCACCCGGGACATCACCTCTGGAAACACCATATATTTT.